A single sample is the source of the 18 T cell receptor beta chains below, sequenced in a study of blood T cell repertoires in COVID-19. Clones were sequenced by immunoSEQ multiplex PCR, and TCRdb holds only the in-frame ones, with some missing. The table lists 150,000 to 200,000 clones, 92% of them singletons. The sample was peripheral blood. These receptor sequences come from a man aged 25 to 40 with COVID-19, enrolled during active disease.

The chain couples TRBV7-9 to TRBJ1-2, with D tentatively TRBD1 (5 bases). In germline, CDR1 is SEHNR, CDR2 FQNEAQ (reference sequence). The CDR3 loop spans 13 amino acids. V was cut by 5 bases and J by 4 bases, with 11 bases left in between. The CDR3 is CASSRARGYGYTF. As DNA, the CDR3 is TGTGCCAGCAGCCGCGCTAGGGGCTATGGCTACACCTTC.

CDR3 residues: CASSSWGGDTQYF. The CDR3 DNA follows: TGTGCCAGCAGTTCCTGGGGGGGAGATACGCAGTATTTT. This chain connects TRBV27 to TRBJ2-3; TRBD2 aligns across 7 bases. Per the germline V gene, CDR1 is MNHEY and CDR2 is SMNVEV (reference sequence). V gave up 4 bases and J gave up 5 bases; unmatched junction bases: 3. The CDR3 loop spans 13 amino acids.

V usage is TRBV7-9 and J usage is TRBJ1-2; 8 nucleotides match TRBD1. The germline gives CDR1 SEHNR, CDR2 FQNEAQ (reference sequence). The CDR3 runs 15 residues. Germline trimming cut 5 bases from V and 4 bases from J; bases unmatched to any gene: 9. CDR3 residues: CASSTRTGNPYGYTF. The DNA for the CDR3 is TGTGCCAGCAGCACCCGGACAGGGAATCCCTATGGCTACACCTTC.

In DNA, the CDR3 is TGTGCCAGCAGCTTAGGCAGGGTCAGCACAGATACGCAGTATTTT. Protein: CASSLGRVSTDTQYF. The chain employs TRBV7-7 and TRBJ2-3; maybe TRBD1 (5 bases). The CDR3 runs 15 residues. V lost 1 base, J lost 0 bases, and 8 bases lay in between. CDR1 and CDR2 from the germline V gene are SSHAT and FNYEAQ (reference sequence).

The chain recombines TRBV7-2 with TRBJ2-2; 9 bases are shared with TRBD1. Unmatched junction bases numbered 4, after V lost 3 bases and J lost 5 bases. Germline loops: CDR1 SGHTA, CDR2 FQGNSA. The CDR3 extends over 15 amino acids. The CDR3 protein is CASSFWDRETGELFF. The CDR3 bases are TGTGCCAGCAGCTTTTGGGACAGGGAGACCGGGGAGCTGTTTTTT.

This rearrangement joins TRBV7-2 to TRBJ2-5; TRBD2 agrees at 12 bases. The CDR3 totals 16 residues. V dropped 5 bases and J dropped 2; count of bases not matched to a gene: 6. CDR1 SGHTA and CDR2 FQGNSA come from the germline V gene. The CDR3 coding sequence is TGTGCCAGCAGCCCGAGACTAGCGGGAGTTCAAGAGACCCAGTACTTC. As protein: CASSPRLAGVQETQYF.

CDR3 DNA: TGTGCCAGCAGTTACCCTCTAGCGGGATTACAAGAGACCCAGTACTTC. The encoded protein is CASSYPLAGLQETQYF. The V call is TRBV6-6, the J call TRBJ2-5; 9 bases map to TRBD2. The CDR3 extends over 16 amino acids. Germline lookup yields CDR1 MNHNY and CDR2 SVGAGI (reference sequence). V trimming: 2 bases; J trimming: 2 bases; junction bases outside the gene matches: 6.

The rearrangement uses TRBV6-5 and TRBJ1-2, with 8 bases matching TRBD1. CDR3 length: 13 amino acids. V shed 5 bases, J shed 1 base, and the junction held 0 bases outside the gene matches. CDR1 is MNHEY and CDR2 is SVGAGI in the germline V gene. The CDR3 loop is CASSTGGNYGYTF. The CDR3 DNA follows: TGTGCCAGCAGTACAGGGGGTAACTATGGCTACACCTTC.

The V and J genes are TRBV19 and TRBJ1-5, with TRBD1 identical over 7 bases. J was trimmed by 2 bases and V by 4 bases; bases with no gene match: 5. The germline V gene encodes CDR1 LNHDA and CDR2 SQIVND (reference sequence). The CDR3 has 15 residues. Here the CDR3 DNA reads TGTGCCAGTAGTACAGGGGGAATCGGCAATCAGCCCCAGCATTTT. As protein: CASSTGGIGNQPQHF.

The gene calls are TRBV6-1 and TRBJ1-1; 8 bases match TRBD1. Losses at the gene ends were 4 bases for V and 0 bases for J; bases not matched to a gene: 10. CDR3 length: 17 amino acids. CDR1 and CDR2 from the germline V gene are MNHNS and SASEGT. The CDR3, as DNA: TGTGCCAGCAGTGCAGGACAGGGAATACTCATGAACACTGAAGCTTTCTTT. Protein product: CASSAGQGILMNTEAFF.

This clone was seen more than once but under ten times. DNA for the CDR3: TGTGCCAGCGGGATACGGGGGAGCTCCTACGAGCAGTACTTC. Translation: CASGIRGSSYEQYF. The rearrangement links TRBV27 to TRBJ2-7, with TRBD2 as a possible D gene (6 bases). V shed 8 bases and J shed 0 bases, with 14 bases lying between them. This CDR3 has 14 amino acids. CDR1 and CDR2 from the germline V gene are MNHEY and SMNVEV (reference sequence).

The chain has TRBV27 and TRBJ2-3; 9 nucleotides align to TRBD1. After removal of 3 bases from V and 0 bases from J, the junction contained 4 bases not matched to a gene. The germline V gene encodes CDR1 MNHEY and CDR2 SMNVEV (reference sequence). The CDR3 is 16 residues long. CDR3 DNA sequence: TGTGCCAGCAGTTTGCACAGGGGGCTCAGCACAGATACGCAGTATTTT. Translation gives CASSLHRGLSTDTQYF.

V and J are TRBV7-8 and TRBJ1-5, with D possibly matching TRBD1 (5 bases). Trimming stripped 8 bases from V and 2 bases from J, with 10 bases between. The CDR3 extends over 13 amino acids. Germline CDR1 reads SGHVS; CDR2 reads FQNEAQ. CDR3 sequence reads: CASSGVGNQPQHF. Written as DNA, the CDR3 is TGTGCCAGCTCGGGGGTAGGCAATCAGCCCCAGCATTTT.

The CDR3 DNA follows: TGTGCCAGCAGTCCCCGGCGGGGAAGCAATCAGCCCCAGCATTTT. This translates into CASSPRRGSNQPQHF. This sequence joins TRBV6-5 and TRBJ1-5; no reliable D call. Trimming took off 5 bases at V and 1 base at J, with 12 bases between the two ends. This CDR3 comprises 15 residues. Germline V gives CDR1 MNHEY, CDR2 SVGAGI.

This chain links TRBV7-9 with TRBJ2-3; weak D call: TRBD1 (6 bases). Trimming cost V 8 bases and J 1 base, with 10 bases left between them. The length of the CDR3 is 13 residues. From germline, CDR1 is SEHNR and CDR2 FQNEAQ (reference sequence). Here the CDR3 reads CASRQARTDTQYF. CDR3 nucleotides: TGTGCCAGCCGACAGGCCCGCACAGATACGCAGTATTTT.

The rearrangement uses TRBV4-2 and TRBJ2-5; 10 bases agree with TRBD2. Per the germline V gene, CDR1 is LGHNA and CDR2 is YNFKEQ. The CDR3 covers 17 residues. The ends lost 1 base at V and 6 bases at J; junction bases unmatched: 11. DNA of the CDR3: TGTGCCAGCAGCCAAGCAGTAGGAGCGGGGGGGCCCCAGACCCAGTACTTC. It is translated as CASSQAVGAGGPQTQYF.

The genes are TRBV5-6 and TRBJ1-4; 8 nucleotides line up with TRBD1. Unmatched junction bases numbered 7, after V lost 4 bases and J lost 8 bases. CDR3 length: 14 amino acids. Germline V gene lookup returns CDR1 SGHDT and CDR2 YYEEEE. In nucleotides, the CDR3 is TGTGCCAGCAGCCCCGCGGGACAGGTCGAAAAACTGTTTTTT. It translates to CASSPAGQVEKLFF.

The sample holds a few counts of this clone. This chain links TRBV19 with TRBJ2-4; D is perhaps TRBD2 (5 bases). The germline V gene has CDR1 LNHDA and CDR2 SQIVND (reference sequence). CDR3 length: 14 amino acids. V lost 6 bases and J 8 bases, leaving 17 bases between the germline ends. The CDR3 is CASSRGRAGDIQYF. In DNA, the CDR3 is TGTGCCAGTAGCCGTGGACGGGCCGGGGACATTCAGTACTTC.